Here is one TCR beta chain with its context. Its matching antigen is unknown. This specimen comes from a study of CD8+ T cells in alopecia areata. The study's findings and limits: Affected lesional scalp, above all in alopecia totalis/universalis, was more clonal than normal scalp.

The CDR3 loop spans 15 amino acids. Trimming removed 0 bases from V and 4 bases from J, with 7 bases in between. CDR1 LGHNA and CDR2 YSLEER come from the germline V gene. Extracted RNA was reverse transcribed, and the resulting cDNA served as sequencing template. This table comes from immunoSEQ multiplex PCR, and its TCRdb copy is limited to in-frame clones, with some not included. The table includes about 220,000 clones, about 58% detected once. Regarding treatment: oral pan-JAK inhibitor, 5-10 mg twice daily. The chain uses TRBV4-3 and TRBJ1-6; D is unclear. Sequencing was performed on CD4+ T cells sorted from blood, taken at week 4, from a patient treated with tofacitinib. This clonotype originated in a human donor with alopecia areata. CDR3 region: CASSQESRYNSPLHF. In DNA form, the CDR3 reads TGCGCCAGCAGCCAAGAATCCCGTTATAATTCACCCCTCCACTTT.